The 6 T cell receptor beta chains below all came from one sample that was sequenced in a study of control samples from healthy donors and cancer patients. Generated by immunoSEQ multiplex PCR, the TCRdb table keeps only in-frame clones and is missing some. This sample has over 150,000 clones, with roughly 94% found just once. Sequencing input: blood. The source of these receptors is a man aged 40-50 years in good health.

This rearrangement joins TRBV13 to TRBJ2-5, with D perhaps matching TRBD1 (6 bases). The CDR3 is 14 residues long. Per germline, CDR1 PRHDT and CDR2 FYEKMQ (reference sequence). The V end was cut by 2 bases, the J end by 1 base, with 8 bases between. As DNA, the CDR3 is TGTGCCAGCAGCTTACGAGGGGGCCAAGAGACCCAGTACTTC. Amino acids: CASSLRGGQETQYF.

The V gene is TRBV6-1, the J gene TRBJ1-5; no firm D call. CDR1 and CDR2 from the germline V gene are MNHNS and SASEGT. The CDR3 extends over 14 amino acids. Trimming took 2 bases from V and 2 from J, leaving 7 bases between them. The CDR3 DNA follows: TGTGCCAGCAGTGAACGAGGCGGCAATCAGCCCCAGCATTTT. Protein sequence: CASSERGGNQPQHF.

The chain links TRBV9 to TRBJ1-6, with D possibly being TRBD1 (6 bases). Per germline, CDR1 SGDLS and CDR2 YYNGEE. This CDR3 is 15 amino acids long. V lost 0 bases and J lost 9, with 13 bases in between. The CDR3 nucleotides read TGTGCCAGCAGCGTAGGCGGGGGCGAGGGTTCACCCCTCCACTTT. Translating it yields CASSVGGGEGSPLHF. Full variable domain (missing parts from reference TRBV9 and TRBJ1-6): DSGVTQTPKHLITATGQRVTLRCSPRSGDLSVYWYQQSLDQGLQFLIQYYNGEERAKGNILERFSAQQFPDLHSELNLSSLELGDSALYFCASSVGGGEGSPLHFGNGTRLTVT.

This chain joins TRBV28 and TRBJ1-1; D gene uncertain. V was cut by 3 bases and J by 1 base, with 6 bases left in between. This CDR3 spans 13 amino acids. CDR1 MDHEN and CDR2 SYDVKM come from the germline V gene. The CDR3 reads CASSLGENTEAFF. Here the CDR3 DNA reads TGTGCCAGCAGTTTGGGAGAGAACACTGAAGCTTTCTTT.

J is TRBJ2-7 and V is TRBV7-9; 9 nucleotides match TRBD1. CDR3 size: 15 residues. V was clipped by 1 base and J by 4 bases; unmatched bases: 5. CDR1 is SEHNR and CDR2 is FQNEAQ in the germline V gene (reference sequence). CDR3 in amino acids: CASSLGLGQGYEQYF. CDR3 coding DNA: TGTGCCAGCAGCTTAGGATTGGGACAGGGTTACGAGCAGTACTTC.

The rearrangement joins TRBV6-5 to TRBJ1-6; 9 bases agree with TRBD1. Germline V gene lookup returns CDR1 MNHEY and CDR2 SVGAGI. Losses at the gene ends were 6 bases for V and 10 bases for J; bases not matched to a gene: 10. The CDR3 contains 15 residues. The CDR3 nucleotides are TGTGCCAGCAGGATTACACAGGGGGCGCGGTCACCCCTCCACTTT. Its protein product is CASRITQGARSPLHF.